This T cell receptor (beta chain) emerged from a study of response to subunit inactivated influenza vaccine. Study outcomes and limitations: That few new T cells are recruited by each seasonal influenza vaccination was the authors' suggestion.

Concerning this clonotype: Its antigen is undetermined.

CDR3 length: 14 residues. The ends were cut back, 10 bases at V and 0 bases at J, with 13 bases in the middle. The germline CDR1 and CDR2 sequences are SEHNR and FQNEAQ (reference sequence). TCRdb processed the RT-PCR reads anew with MiXCR; each CDR3 protein has one entry. The table includes 530,000 or so distinct CDR3 sequences, 25% detected once. The sequenced sample was CD4+ T cells sorted from PBMCs, obtained roughly 5 days after vaccination. The genes are TRBV7-9 and TRBJ2-1, with D possibly called TRBD1 or TRBD2 (5 bases each). The receptor was isolated from a man between 50 and 59 years old who received an inactivated influenza vaccine. The chain's CDR3 is CATKPGSSYNEQFF. The CDR3 DNA follows: TGTGCCACCAAACCAGGGAGCTCCTACAATGAGCAGTTCTTC.